The clone carrying this T cell receptor (beta chain) has only a few counts. Its antigen remains unknown. These data come from a study of T cells after yellow fever vaccination. TCRdb analysed the 5' RACE reads with MiXCR anew, one entry per CDR3 protein. Among hundreds of thousands of distinct CDR3 sequences listed, 8.5% to 9% were seen once. CDR3 size: 17 residues. V gave up 1 base and J gave up 5 bases; unmatched junction bases: 10. Per germline, CDR1 SGHTA and CDR2 FQGNSA. Points from the study as a whole: Abundant clonotypes from the bulk population could have been carried over as contaminants into FACS-sorted repertoires.

The J gene is TRBJ2-5, the V gene TRBV7-2; 10 nucleotides agree with TRBD2. Source: PBMCs, taken on the day of the first yellow fever vaccination. The receptor comes from a man younger than 35 who received the YFV17D yellow fever vaccine. In nucleotides, the CDR3 is TGTGCCAGCAGCTTAGAGCTAGCGGGGGCTCCCCGGGAGACCCAGTACTTC. Translating it yields CASSLELAGAPRETQYF.